What follows is one T cell receptor (beta chain) and its context. Donors of Cohort 3 who recovered were those that had two negative PCRs, clearance, or symptom resolution. Per the original data handling: Cell counts per sample came from amplifying reference gene primers. TCRdb's copy holds only in-frame clones and misses some; the assay was immunoSEQ multiplex PCR. V, J and clone size are those of that table, while D and trimming were read from the DNA. Of over 250,000 clones in the sample, around 89% were seen once. This sample was taken from a study of blood T cell repertoires in COVID-19. Study summary: From the United States, Italy and Spain came samples of acute and convalescent COVID-19. PBMCs, B-cell-depleted T cells, or T cells provided the cDNA or gDNA that made up the material.

V dropped 0 bases and J dropped 8; count of bases not matched to a gene: 10. Per the germline V gene, CDR1 is SGHVS and CDR2 is FNYEAQ. The CDR3 has 17 amino acids. Sequencing was performed on PBMCs or T cells enriched from blood (not recorded which). This receptor was identified in a man aged 40-49 years who had recovered from COVID-19. The genes are TRBV7-6 and TRBJ1-6; 7 bases are a match to TRBD1. The CDR3 region is CASSLAQPGTEHSPLHF. The CDR3 region has the DNA TGTGCCAGCAGCTTAGCGCAACCAGGGACAGAGCATTCACCCCTCCACTTT.